This T cell receptor (beta chain) was retrieved from a study of vaccination and CD4 T cells after COVID-19. Study as a whole: Four females and six males made up the convalescents, two of whom were Hispanic. Ranging from 14 to 241, the interval between dose two and post-vaccine sampling had a median of about 76 days. Findings of the study overall: Median SARS-CoV-2-reactive clonotype numbers went up from around 19 to 38, but not significantly.

V gave up 3 bases and J gave up 7 bases, with 13 bases separating them. This CDR3 has 15 amino acids. Germline CDR1 MRHNA, CDR2 SNTAGT. Sequenced with the Oncomine TCR Beta short-read assay was DNA taken from cultured CD4+ T cells. TCRdb re-derived calls from the PCR reads in MiXCR, one entry per CDR3 protein. The sample records roughly 15,000 distinct CDR3 sequences, 28% being singletons. The treatment was: approximately 9-day PBMC culture with coronavirus spike peptide pools or control peptides (ViraFEST assay). Researchers reported culturing approximately 2 million PBMCs per well with approximately 10 IU/ml IL-2 and 9 to 10 ug/ml peptide pools. With regard to this clonotype: Its antigen is still unknown.

The source is a human donor with COVID-19. Sequencing used cultured CD4+ T cells from blood. The V and J genes are TRBV6-4 and TRBJ1-6; D may be TRBD1 (6 bases). The CDR3 region is CASSEATGGNSPLHF. CDR3 DNA: TGTGCCAGCAGTGAAGCGACAGGTGGGAATTCACCCCTCCACTTT.